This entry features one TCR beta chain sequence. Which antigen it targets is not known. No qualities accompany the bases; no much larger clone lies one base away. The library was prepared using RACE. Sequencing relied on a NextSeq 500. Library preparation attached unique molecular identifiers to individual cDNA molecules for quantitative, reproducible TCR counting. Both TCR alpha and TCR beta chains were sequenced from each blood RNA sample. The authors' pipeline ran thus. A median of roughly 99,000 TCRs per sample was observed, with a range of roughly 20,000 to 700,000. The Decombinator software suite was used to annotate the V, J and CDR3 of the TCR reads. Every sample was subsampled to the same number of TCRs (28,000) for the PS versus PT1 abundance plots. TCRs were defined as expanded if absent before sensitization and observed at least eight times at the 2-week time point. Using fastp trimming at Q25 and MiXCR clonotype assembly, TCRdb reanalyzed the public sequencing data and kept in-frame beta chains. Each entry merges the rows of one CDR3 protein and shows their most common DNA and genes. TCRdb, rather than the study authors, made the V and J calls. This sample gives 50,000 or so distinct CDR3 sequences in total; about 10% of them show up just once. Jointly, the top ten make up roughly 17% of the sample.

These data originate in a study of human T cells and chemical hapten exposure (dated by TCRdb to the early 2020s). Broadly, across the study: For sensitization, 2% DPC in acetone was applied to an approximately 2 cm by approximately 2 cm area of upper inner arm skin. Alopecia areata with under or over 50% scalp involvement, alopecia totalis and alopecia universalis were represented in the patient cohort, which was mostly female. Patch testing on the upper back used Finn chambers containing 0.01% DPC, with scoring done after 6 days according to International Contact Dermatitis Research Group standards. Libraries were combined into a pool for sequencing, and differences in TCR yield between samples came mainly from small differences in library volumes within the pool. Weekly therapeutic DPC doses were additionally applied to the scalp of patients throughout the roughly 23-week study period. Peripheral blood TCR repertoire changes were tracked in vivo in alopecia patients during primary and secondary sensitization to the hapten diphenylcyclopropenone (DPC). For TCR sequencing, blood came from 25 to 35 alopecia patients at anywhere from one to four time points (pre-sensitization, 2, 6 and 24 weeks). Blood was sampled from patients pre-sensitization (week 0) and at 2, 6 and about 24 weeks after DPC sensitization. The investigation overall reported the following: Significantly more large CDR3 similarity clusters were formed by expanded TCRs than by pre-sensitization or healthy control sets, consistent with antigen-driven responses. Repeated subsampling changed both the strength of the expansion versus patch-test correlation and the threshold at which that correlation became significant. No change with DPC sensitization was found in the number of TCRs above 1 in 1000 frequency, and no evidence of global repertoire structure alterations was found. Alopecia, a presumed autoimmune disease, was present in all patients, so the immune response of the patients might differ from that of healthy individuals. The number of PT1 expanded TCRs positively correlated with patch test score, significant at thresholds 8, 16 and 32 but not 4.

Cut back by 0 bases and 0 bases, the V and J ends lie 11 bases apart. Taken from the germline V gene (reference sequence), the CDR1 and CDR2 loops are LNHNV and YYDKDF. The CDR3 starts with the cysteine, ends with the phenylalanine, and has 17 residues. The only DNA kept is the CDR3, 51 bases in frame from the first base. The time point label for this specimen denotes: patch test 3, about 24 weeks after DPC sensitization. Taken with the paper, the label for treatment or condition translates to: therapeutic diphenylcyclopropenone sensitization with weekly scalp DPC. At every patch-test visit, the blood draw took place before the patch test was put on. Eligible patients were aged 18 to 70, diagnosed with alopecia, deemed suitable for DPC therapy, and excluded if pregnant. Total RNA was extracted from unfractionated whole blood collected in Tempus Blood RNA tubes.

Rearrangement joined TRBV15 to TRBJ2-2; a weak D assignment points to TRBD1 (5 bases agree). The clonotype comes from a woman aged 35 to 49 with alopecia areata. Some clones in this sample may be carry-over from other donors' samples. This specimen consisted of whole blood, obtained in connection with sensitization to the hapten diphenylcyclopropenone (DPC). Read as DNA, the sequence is TGTGCCACCAGCAGAGATGGGGCGGCCGCGAACACCGGGGAGCTGTTTTTT. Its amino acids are CATSRDGAAANTGELFF.